This paragraph reports one T cell receptor (beta chain). Its cognate antigen is unknown. Produced via immunoSEQ multiplex PCR; TCRdb's table is partial and in-frame only. This sample has some 500,000 clones, with about 88% found just once. Specified treatment: about 20 received Ad26.COV2.S at low or high dose, single or two shots; roughly five received placebo; per-sample allocation not given. Specimens were obtained on day 63 following the first vaccine or placebo injection. Vaccine was an Ad26 vector expressing Wuhan-strain SARS-CoV-2 spike. The data were obtained in a study of Ad26.COV2.S vaccination and SARS-CoV-2 variants. General observations from the study: Spike-specific TCR breadth was greater in vaccine than placebo recipients.

With 0 bases removed from V and 6 bases from J, the gap between germline ends came to 11 bases. Germline CDR1 is LGHDT and CDR2 is YNNKEL (reference sequence). The CDR3 has 14 amino acids. The clonotype comes from a person between 18 and 65 years old who received the Ad26.COV2.S COVID-19 vaccine or a placebo. The chain combines TRBV3-1 (or the pseudogene TRBV3-2) with TRBJ1-1; D gene uncertain. The starting material was peripheral blood, obtained in a trial of Ad26.COV2.S vaccine versus placebo. The CDR3 protein is CASSQEATGSEAFF. The DNA of the CDR3 is TGTGCCAGCAGCCAAGAGGCGACCGGCTCTGAAGCTTTCTTT.